Listed here are 32 T cell receptor beta chains from one sample, sequenced in a study of HIV-infected children after antiretroviral therapy interruption. The treatment denotes: PENTA 11 planned treatment interruption arm or continuous ART arm. Unique molecular identifiers were included in an RNA-based 3' RACE TCR library. TCRdb called the 3' RACE reads again in MiXCR, with one record for every CDR3 protein. Among approximately 89,000 distinct CDR3 sequences listed, less than 7% were seen once. Sequenced material: CD45RA+ CD4+ T cells from PBMCs, pooled from several time points, taken from a donor given antiretroviral therapy, either interrupted or continuous. The subset denotes: naive CD4+ CD45RA+ CD45RO- T cells. These receptors were obtained from a pool of human donors with HIV.

This clonotype came up a few times. The chain recombines TRBV5-6 with TRBJ2-2, with a possible D match to TRBD2 (7 bases). The V gene's germline CDR1 is SGHDT and CDR2 YYEEEE. V was pared by 4 bases and J by 0 bases, with 16 bases between. This CDR3 spans 17 amino acids. The chain's CDR3 is CASSPHGGAANTGELFF. The CDR3 coding sequence is TGTGCCAGCAGCCCTCATGGGGGGGCGGCGAACACCGGGGAGCTGTTTTTT.

Ten or more counts support this clonotype. The chain is built from TRBV14 and TRBJ2-5; possibly TRBD1 or TRBD2 for D (5 bases each). CDR1 and CDR2 from the germline V gene are SGHDN and FVKESK. CDR3 length equals 14 residues. The V and J ends lost 4 bases and 2 bases respectively, with 11 bases between them. The CDR3 DNA sequence: TGTGCCAGCAGCCCCCGGGACGGACAAGAGACCCAGTACTTC. Translated: CASSPRDGQETQYF. Combining the CDR3 with reference TRBV14 and TRBJ2-5 gives the whole variable domain EAGVTQFPSHSVIEKGQTVTLRCDPISGHDNLYWYRRVMGKEIKFLLHFVKESKQDESGMPNNRFLAERTGGTYSTLKVQPAELEDSGVYFCASSPRDGQETQYFGPGTRLLVL.

This clonotype was seen at least ten times. One junction end does not reproduce the germline sequence, and a read error may be involved. The rearrangement joins TRBV5-3 to TRBJ1-5; no clear D. TRBV5-3 counts as an open reading frame of uncertain function. CDR3 size: 17 residues. The CDR3 sequence: CVRRNRWPRINGQPQHF. CDR3 nucleotides: TGTGTCAGAAGGAATCGTTGGCCCAGGATCAACGGTCAGCCCCAGCATTTT.

This clonotype was detected ten times or more. The rearrangement links TRBV20-1 to TRBJ1-2; D not resolved. The CDR3 length is 14 residues. CDR1 DFQATT and CDR2 SNEGSKA come from the germline V gene (reference sequence). V gave up 0 bases and J gave up 4 bases, with 12 bases separating them. As DNA, the CDR3 is TGCAGTGCTAGAGATAGGGCGGCAGTCTATGGCTACACCTTC. Amino acids: CSARDRAAVYGYTF.

V usage is TRBV27 and J usage is TRBJ1-1; D not certain. There are 12 residues in the CDR3. The germline V gene encodes CDR1 MNHEY and CDR2 SMNVEV (reference sequence). With 10 bases removed from V and 0 bases from J, the gap between germline ends came to 9 bases. CDR3 residues: CATRRMNTEAFF. The DNA of the CDR3 is TGTGCCACCCGGAGGATGAACACTGAAGCTTTCTTT.

There are many counts of this clonotype. The chain uses TRBV12-3 or TRBV12-4 and TRBJ2-6, with TRBD2 as a possible D gene (6 bases). The CDR3 has 17 amino acids. Deletions cut 4 bases from V and 0 bases from J, with 13 bases between. The chain's CDR3 is CASSSGTVSSGANVLTF. Written as DNA, the CDR3 is TGTGCCAGCAGTTCCGGGACTGTAAGCTCTGGGGCCAACGTCCTGACTTTC.

This clonotype was seen ten or more times. The chain has TRBV28 and TRBJ1-1, with D unclear. CDR1 and CDR2 from the germline V gene are MDHEN and SYDVKM. V was trimmed by 5 bases and J by 1 base, leaving 8 bases between them. The CDR3 runs 13 residues. CDR3 sequence reads: CASSTTTNTEAFF. The CDR3 DNA sequence: TGTGCCAGCAGTACCACAACGAACACTGAAGCTTTCTTT.

This clonotype was counted ten times or more. The rearrangement joins TRBV29-1 to TRBJ2-7, with D possibly being TRBD1 (6 bases). There are 13 residues in the CDR3. Germline V gives CDR1 SQVTM, CDR2 ANQGSEA. V lost 6 bases and J lost 4, with 16 bases in between. CDR3 sequence reads: CSVQGGSVYEQYF. In nucleotides, the CDR3 is TGCAGCGTACAGGGTGGTTCGGTTTACGAGCAGTACTTC.

This chain connects TRBV12-3 or TRBV12-4 to TRBJ1-6; 7 bases map to TRBD1. V was clipped by 3 bases and J by 7 bases; unmatched bases: 3. CDR3 length: 14 amino acids. The CDR3 DNA reads TGTGCCAGCAGTTTGACAGGGACAAATTCACCCCTCCACTTT. Residues: CASSLTGTNSPLHF.

This clonotype was recorded many times. The chain recombines TRBV7-9 with TRBJ2-1, with D uncertain. The CDR3 loop spans 12 amino acids. Trimming removed 4 bases from V and 7 bases from J, with 8 bases in between. Germline lookup yields CDR1 SEHNR and CDR2 FQNEAQ (reference sequence). This chain's CDR3 is CASSSLQNEQFF. CDR3 DNA: TGTGCCAGCAGCTCTCTACAAAATGAGCAGTTCTTC.

This clonotype was picked up a small number of times. The V and J genes are TRBV7-2 and TRBJ1-6; possibly TRBD1 for D (5 bases). Deletions cut 3 bases from V and 9 bases from J, with 15 bases between. The CDR3 has 15 residues. In germline, CDR1 is SGHTA, CDR2 FQGNSA. The CDR3 DNA sequence: TGTGCCAGCAGCTTTTTGAGCCCGACAGTTTCACCCCTCCACTTT. Amino acids: CASSFLSPTVSPLHF.

The table lists this clonotype with many counts. The genes are TRBV24-1 and TRBJ2-3; 8 nucleotides align to TRBD1. CDR1 is KGHDR and CDR2 is SFDVKD in the germline V gene. The V and J ends lost 3 bases and 3 bases, in that order; junction bases with no gene match: 10. CDR3 size: 17 residues. CDR3 in amino acids: CATSDPGQGIVTDTQYF. CDR3 bases: TGTGCCACCAGTGATCCAGGACAGGGAATTGTGACAGATACGCAGTATTTT.

This clonotype was detected ten times or more. The chain uses TRBV19 and TRBJ2-5, with 7 bases that match TRBD1. V lost 0 bases, J lost 4 bases, and 5 bases stayed unmatched. The CDR3 totals 15 residues. Germline V CDR1 and CDR2: LNHDA, SQIVND (reference sequence). CDR3 loop: CASSIDRQGRETQYF. The CDR3 region has the DNA TGTGCCAGTAGTATAGATCGACAGGGAAGAGAGACCCAGTACTTC.

This clonotype was detected many times. V and J are TRBV20-1 and TRBJ1-1, with D perhaps TRBD1 (5 bases). The germline V and J ends were trimmed by 4 bases and 4 bases, with 13 bases remaining between them. Germline V gene sequence: CDR1 DFQATT, CDR2 SNEGSKA (reference sequence). There are 13 residues in the CDR3. DNA of the CDR3: TGCAGTGCTATACGGGGCCGGGGCACTGAAGCTTTCTTT. Translated: CSAIRGRGTEAFF.

This clonotype came up many times. V is TRBV7-8 and J is TRBJ2-5; perhaps D is TRBD1 or TRBD2 (7 bases each). V was pared by 8 bases and J by 3 bases, with 19 bases between. Looked up from germline, CDR1 is SGHVS and CDR2 is FQNEAQ. The CDR3 is 15 residues long. The CDR3 loop reads CASRQGEGGKETQYF. CDR3 coding DNA: TGTGCCAGCCGTCAGGGGGAGGGGGGGAAAGAGACCCAGTACTTC.

There are a few counts of this clonotype. The V and J genes are TRBV20-1 and TRBJ2-7, with D hard to call. The CDR3 consists of 11 residues. Germline loops: CDR1 DFQATT, CDR2 SNEGSKA (reference sequence). The V end lost 4 bases, the J end lost 2 bases, and 6 bases lay between the germline ends. The CDR3 reads CSAKRTYEQYF. CDR3 coding DNA: TGCAGTGCTAAGAGGACCTACGAGCAGTACTTC.

The rearrangement uses TRBV14 and TRBJ2-3; no reliable D call. V was cut by 6 bases and J by 3 bases, with 10 bases left in between. The CDR3 is 13 amino acids. CDR1 and CDR2 (germline): SGHDN, FVKESK. The CDR3 DNA follows: TGTGCCAGCAGTCCAGGCGTAACAGATACGCAGTATTTT. Protein sequence: CASSPGVTDTQYF.

The rearrangement links TRBV11-3 to TRBJ1-2, with D uncertain. Germline V gene sequence: CDR1 SGHNT, CDR2 YENEEA. Trimming cost V 6 bases and J 8 bases, with 16 bases left between them. This CDR3 contains 13 residues. The CDR3 reads CASSRAMGSGYTF. CDR3 coding DNA: TGTGCCAGCAGTCGAGCGATGGGCTCGGGCTACACCTTC.

This clonotype was detected a few times. The chain combines TRBV5-4 with TRBJ2-3; possibly TRBD1 for D (5 bases). This CDR3 contains 14 residues. Germline CDR1 reads SGHNT; CDR2 reads YYREEE (reference sequence). Trimming removed 3 bases from V and 2 bases from J, with 10 bases in between. The CDR3 DNA reads TGTGCCAGCAGCTCAAGACAGAACACAGATACGCAGTATTTT. Amino acid sequence: CASSSRQNTDTQYF.

V and J are TRBV5-1 and TRBJ2-1, with 10 bases identical to TRBD2. Germline assignment: CDR1 SGHRS and CDR2 YFSETQ. V was pared by 0 bases and J by 6 bases, with 6 bases of the junction left unmatched. The CDR3 loop spans 16 amino acids. The CDR3 bases are TGCGCCAGCAGCTTGGTACCTAGCGGGGGATTCAATGAGCAGTTCTTC. As protein: CASSLVPSGGFNEQFF.

This clonotype occurred many times. The V and J genes are TRBV3-1 and TRBJ2-3, with 10 positions matching TRBD2. CDR1 is LGHDT and CDR2 is YNNKEL in the germline V gene (reference sequence). After removal of 1 base from V and 4 bases from J, the junction contained 5 bases not matched to a gene. The CDR3 contains 16 residues. CDR3 residues: CASSQVGTSDPDTQYF. Here the CDR3 DNA reads TGTGCCAGCAGCCAAGTTGGGACTAGCGACCCAGATACGCAGTATTTT.

This clonotype was counted ten times or more. The chain carries TRBV27 and TRBJ1-6; D is perhaps TRBD1 (6 bases). Germline CDR1 is MNHEY and CDR2 is SMNVEV (reference sequence). CDR3 length: 14 residues. V lost 2 bases, J lost 8 bases, and 10 bases lay in between. The CDR3 here is CASSLRGAYSPLHF. In nucleotides, the CDR3 is TGTGCCAGCAGTTTACGGGGGGCTTATTCACCCCTCCACTTT.

This clonotype has at least ten counts. The rearrangement links TRBV20-1 to TRBJ1-5, with unresolved D. In germline, CDR1 is DFQATT, CDR2 SNEGSKA (reference sequence). The CDR3 length is 16 residues. Trimming shortened V by 0 bases and J by 3 bases, and 15 bases separated the two germline ends. CDR3 in amino acids: CSARDLLGNPNQPQHF. DNA for the CDR3: TGCAGTGCTAGAGATCTTCTCGGGAACCCCAATCAGCCCCAGCATTTT.

There are many counts of this clonotype. This chain joins TRBV29-1 and TRBJ1-1; 9 bases match TRBD1. Germline CDR1 is SQVTM and CDR2 is ANQGSEA. The CDR3 consists of 14 residues. The J segment lost 5 bases and the V segment lost 6 bases, leaving 10 bases of the junction unmatched. Here the CDR3 reads CSVYVQGARTEAFF. CDR3 DNA: TGCAGCGTATACGTACAGGGGGCAAGGACTGAAGCTTTCTTT.

This clonotype was observed many times. The chain employs TRBV19 and TRBJ2-1; D uncertain. The V gene's germline CDR1 is LNHDA and CDR2 SQIVND (reference sequence). V lost 3 bases, J lost 7 bases, and 19 bases lay in between. This CDR3 spans 16 amino acids. In DNA form, the CDR3 reads TGTGCCAGTAGTATCCGAGGACCCAGCTCCTGGAATGAGCAGTTCTTC. This encodes CASSIRGPSSWNEQFF.

This clonotype has at least ten counts. V gene TRBV23-1 combines with J gene TRBJ2-2, with TRBD1 matching 7 bases. TRBV23-1 falls under the ORF class, with uncertain function. This CDR3 contains 18 residues. Trimming removed 6 bases from V and 3 bases from J; junction bases left unmatched: 16. The CDR3 coding sequence is TGCGCCAGCAGCCTTAACAGTGGACAGGCGCATCACACCGGGGAGCTGTTTTTT. This codes for CASSLNSGQAHHTGELFF.

This clonotype was observed a few times. The chain has TRBV7-9 and TRBJ2-7, with D hard to call. Trimming removed 8 bases from V and 3 bases from J, with 11 bases in between. The germline CDR1 and CDR2 sequences are SEHNR and FQNEAQ (reference sequence). The CDR3 has 12 residues. CDR3 protein: CASGTRGYEQYF. The DNA of the CDR3 is TGTGCCAGCGGAACTCGAGGCTACGAGCAGTACTTC.

Many counts were recorded for this clonotype. The chain carries TRBV6-5 and TRBJ2-1, with no clear D. Germline CDR1 and CDR2: MNHEY and SVGAGI. The CDR3 totals 13 residues. Trimming cost V 5 bases and J 1 base, with 6 bases left between them. The CDR3 is CASSLSSYNEQFF. The CDR3 DNA follows: TGTGCCAGCAGTCTGAGTTCCTACAATGAGCAGTTCTTC.

This clonotype was picked up a small number of times. V usage is TRBV29-1 and J usage is TRBJ1-2; D remains ambiguous. The length of the CDR3 is 13 residues. CDR1 and CDR2 from the germline V gene are SQVTM and ANQGSEA. The V and J ends lost 4 bases and 2 bases respectively, with 11 bases between them. As DNA, the CDR3 is TGCAGCGTTGCCGGAGGGCAGAACTATGGCTACACCTTC. Amino acids: CSVAGGQNYGYTF.

This clonotype was seen many times. V usage is TRBV6-2 or TRBV6-3 and J usage is TRBJ2-7; tentative D call: TRBD1 (5 bases). Germline CDR1 reads MNHEY; CDR2 reads SVGEGT. The CDR3 is made up of 15 amino acids. V was cut by 6 bases and J by 2 bases, with 17 bases left in between. The CDR3 DNA follows: TGTGCCAGCAGGCGACGGACAATTTGGGCCTACGAGCAGTACTTC. Its protein is CASRRRTIWAYEQYF.

This clonotype came up many times. CDR3 coding DNA: TGCAGTGCCACGGACAGGATTGAGACCCAGTACTTC. This gives the protein CSATDRIETQYF. The gene calls are TRBV20-1 and TRBJ2-5; 7 bases match TRBD1. The junction had 6 bases not matched to a gene; V was cut back by 6 bases and J by 5 bases. Germline CDR1 and CDR2: DFQATT and SNEGSKA (reference sequence). The CDR3 covers 12 residues.

The gene calls are TRBV20-1 and TRBJ2-7; 9 nucleotides line up with TRBD1. The ends lost 3 bases at V and 3 bases at J; junction bases unmatched: 0. This CDR3 has 12 amino acids. Germline V gives CDR1 DFQATT, CDR2 SNEGSKA (reference sequence). CDR3 protein: CSARTGGYEQYF. The CDR3 DNA follows: TGCAGTGCTAGGACAGGGGGCTACGAGCAGTACTTC.